This T cell receptor beta chain was recorded in a study of blood T cell repertoires in COVID-19. Overall study context: Both acute and convalescent COVID-19 samples were obtained from the United States, Italy and Spain.

Per the germline V gene, CDR1 is GTSNPN and CDR2 is SVGIG (reference sequence). Trimming cost V 0 bases and J 6 bases, with 6 bases left between them. The CDR3 length is 12 residues. Some clones are missing from TCRdb's copy, which holds only in-frame ones; the method was immunoSEQ multiplex PCR. The table includes over 350,000 clones, 70% to 90% detected once. The chain combines TRBV30 with TRBJ2-1; D call uncertain. What was sequenced was PBMCs or T cells enriched from blood (not recorded which). This clonotype was sampled from a young woman who had recovered from COVID-19. The DNA for the CDR3 is TGTGCCTGGAGTGTACGCGGCAATGAGCAGTTCTTC. Translating gives CAWSVRGNEQFF.